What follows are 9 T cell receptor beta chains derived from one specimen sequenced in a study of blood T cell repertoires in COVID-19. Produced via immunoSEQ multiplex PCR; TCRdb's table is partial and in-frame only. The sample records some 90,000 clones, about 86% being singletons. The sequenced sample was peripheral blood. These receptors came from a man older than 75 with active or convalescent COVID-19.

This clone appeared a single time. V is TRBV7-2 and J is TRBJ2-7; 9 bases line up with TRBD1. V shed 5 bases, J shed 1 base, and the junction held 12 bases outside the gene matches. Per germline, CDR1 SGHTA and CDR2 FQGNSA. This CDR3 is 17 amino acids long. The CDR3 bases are TGTGCCAGCAGCCTACCGGGACAGGGAAAGAAATCCTACGAGCAGTACTTC. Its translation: CASSLPGQGKKSYEQYF.

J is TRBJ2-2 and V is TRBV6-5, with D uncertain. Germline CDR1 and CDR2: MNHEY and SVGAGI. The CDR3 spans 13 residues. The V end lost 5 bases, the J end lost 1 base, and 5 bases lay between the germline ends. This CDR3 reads CASSPLNTGELFF. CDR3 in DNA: TGTGCCAGCAGTCCCCTGAACACCGGGGAGCTGTTTTTT.

CDR3 DNA sequence: TGTGCCACCAGCTGGGGGGGGCCGTTCAATCAGCCCCAGCATTTT. As protein: CATSWGGPFNQPQHF. The rearrangement joins TRBV15 to TRBJ1-5, with D possibly being TRBD1 (6 bases). V lost 5 bases, J lost 3 bases, and 14 bases lay in between. Per the germline V gene, CDR1 is LNHNV and CDR2 is YYDKDF (reference sequence). CDR3 size: 15 residues.

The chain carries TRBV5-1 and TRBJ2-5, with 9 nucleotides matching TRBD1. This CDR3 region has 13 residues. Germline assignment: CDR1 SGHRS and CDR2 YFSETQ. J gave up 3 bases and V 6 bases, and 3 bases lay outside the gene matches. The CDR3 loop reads CASTRTGEETQYF. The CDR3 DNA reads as TGCGCCAGCACCCGGACAGGGGAAGAGACCCAGTACTTC.

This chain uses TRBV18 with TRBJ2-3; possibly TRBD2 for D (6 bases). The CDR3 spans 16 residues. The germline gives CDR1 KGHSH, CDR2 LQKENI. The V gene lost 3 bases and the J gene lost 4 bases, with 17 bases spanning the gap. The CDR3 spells CASSPSRRADADTQYF. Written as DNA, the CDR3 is TGTGCCAGCTCACCCTCGCGGAGGGCAGATGCAGATACGCAGTATTTT.

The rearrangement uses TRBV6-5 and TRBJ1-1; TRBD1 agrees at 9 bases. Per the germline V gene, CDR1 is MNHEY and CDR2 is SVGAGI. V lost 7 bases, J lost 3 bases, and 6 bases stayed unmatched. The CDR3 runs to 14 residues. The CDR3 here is CASTQDRGDTEAFF. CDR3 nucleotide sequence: TGTGCCAGCACCCAAGACAGGGGGGACACTGAAGCTTTCTTT.

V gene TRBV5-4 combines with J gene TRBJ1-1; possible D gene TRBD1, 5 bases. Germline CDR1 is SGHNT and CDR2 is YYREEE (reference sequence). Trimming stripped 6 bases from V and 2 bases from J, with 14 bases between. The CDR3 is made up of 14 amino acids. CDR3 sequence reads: CASMPDGANTEAFF. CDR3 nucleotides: TGTGCCAGCATGCCTGATGGGGCCAACACTGAAGCTTTCTTT.

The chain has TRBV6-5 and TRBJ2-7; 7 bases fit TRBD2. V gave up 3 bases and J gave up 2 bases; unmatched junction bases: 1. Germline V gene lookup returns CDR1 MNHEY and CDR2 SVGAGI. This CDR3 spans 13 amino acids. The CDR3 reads CASSYAGAYEQYF. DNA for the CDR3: TGTGCCAGCAGTTATGCGGGGGCCTACGAGCAGTACTTC.

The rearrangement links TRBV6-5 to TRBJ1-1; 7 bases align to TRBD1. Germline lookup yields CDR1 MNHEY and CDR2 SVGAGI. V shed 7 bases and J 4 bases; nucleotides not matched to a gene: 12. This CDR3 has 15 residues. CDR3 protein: CASTTRQGRGTEAFF. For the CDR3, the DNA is TGTGCCAGCACCACAAGACAGGGCCGAGGCACTGAAGCTTTCTTT.